These T cell receptor beta chains were read from a single sample in a study of CD8+ T cells in alopecia areata. The data were produced by immunoSEQ multiplex PCR, yet TCRdb's version contains in-frame clones alone and is incomplete. There are about 190,000 clones in the sample; approximately 60% occur only once, and approximately 0.7% lies in the top ten. The sample in question was CD4+ T cells sorted from blood, obtained at week 4, from a patient treated with tofacitinib. Every receptor here comes from a human donor with alopecia areata. CDR3s include the opening cysteine and the closing phenylalanine or tryptophan. A D gene is named only where the DNA matches it firmly. Size tells how often a clone was seen (once, few, many) or the class of an expanded clone, and some rows leave it out.

clone_size d_call j_call v_call cdr3_nt cdr3_aa
. TRBD1 TRBJ2-5 TRBV29-1 TGCAGCGTACAGACAGGGGGCGTCTTGGAGACCCAGTACTTC CSVQTGGVLETQYF
once TRBD2 TRBJ2-1 TRBV29-1 TGCAGCGTTAGACTAGCGAGAGAGCAGTTCTTC CSVRLAREQFF
few . TRBJ2-7 TRBV7-9 TGTGCCAGCAGCCCCCAGGGCAGGGGCAGTTACGAGCAGTACTTC CASSPQGRGSYEQYF
. TRBD2 TRBJ2-7 TRBV29-1 TGCAGCGTTGTAACTAGCGCTATGGACGAGCAGTACTTC CSVVTSAMDEQYF
. . TRBJ2-5 TRBV29-1 TGCAGCGTTGAAGCGACCCAAGAGACCCAGTACTTC CSVEATQETQYF
. . TRBJ1-1 TRBV30 TGTGCCTGGAGGGACGGTCGACCCCGGGCTTTCTTT CAWRDGRPRAFF
. . TRBJ1-1 TRBV30 TGTGCCTGGAGCGGAGGGAGGAACACTGAAGCTTTCTTT CAWSGGRNTEAFF
. TRBD1 TRBJ2-3 TRBV2 TGTGCCAGCAGTGTCGGACAGGGTAGCACAGATACGCAGTATTTT CASSVGQGSTDTQYF
. . TRBJ2-4 TRBV30 TGTGCCTACTCAAGGGTACAGCAAAACATTCAGTACTTC CAYSRVQQNIQYF
. . TRBJ1-3 TRBV27 TGTGCCAGCAGTGAGTACAGGAGCTCTGGAAACACCATATATTTT CASSEYRSSGNTIYF
few . TRBJ2-7 TRBV7-2 TGTGCCAGCAGCTTAACTTTAACCAGCTACGAGCAGTACTTC CASSLTLTSYEQYF
once TRBD1 TRBJ2-1 TRBV29-1 TGCAGCGCCACCCCGACAGGGAACAATGAGCAGTTCTTC CSATPTGNNEQFF
. TRBD2 TRBJ2-5 TRBV11-2 TGTGCCAGCAGCTTCAGGAGCGGGAAACAAGAGACCCAGTACTTC CASSFRSGKQETQYF
. . TRBJ2-7 TRBV6-5 TGTGCCAGCCGCCGACGAAATACCTACGAGCAGTACTTC CASRRRNTYEQYF
. TRBD2 TRBJ2-5 TRBV5-1 TGCGCCAGCAGCTTGGAGGCTAGCGGGAGTCTGGCCCAGTACTTC CASSLEASGSLAQYF
. . TRBJ1-2 TRBV2 TGTGCCAGCAGTGAACACAGAGACTATGGCTACACCTTC CASSEHRDYGYTF
. . TRBJ2-5 TRBV4-1 TGCGCCAGCAGCCAAAAAGGAGAGACCCAGTACTTC CASSQKGETQYF
. . TRBJ2-7 TRBV21-1 TGTGCCAGCAGCAAACAGTACGAGCAGTACTTC CASSKQYEQYF
. TRBD2 TRBJ2-2 TRBV30 TGTGCCTGGAGCGGGGGGAACCCCGGGGAGCTGTTTTTT CAWSGGNPGELFF
. . TRBJ1-1 TRBV4-3 TGCGCCAGCAGCCAGGCGGGGGTCCGAAGTAAAGCTTTCTTT CASSQAGVRSKAFF
few . TRBJ1-1 TRBV7-6 TGTGCCAGCAGCTCACAGGTAGAGGTTAATGAAGCTTTCTTT CASSSQVEVNEAFF
few . TRBJ2-7 TRBV7-8 TGTGCCAGCAGCCCGAGATCCCCCGGGTTGGTGGTCGGGCAGTACTTC CASSPRSPGLVVGQYF
. . TRBJ2-6 TRBV29-1 TGCAGCGCTGCCACGAGTTGGCAGTCTGGGGCCAACGTCCTGACTTTC CSAATSWQSGANVLTF
. TRBD2 TRBJ2-4 TRBV30 TGTGCCTGGAGTAGTGCGGGAGGGCCGGGCATTCAGTACTTC CAWSSAGGPGIQYF
. TRBD1 TRBJ2-5 TRBV18 TGTGCCAGCTCACCAACTAAGACAGGGCGAGAGACCCAGTACTTC CASSPTKTGRETQYF
few TRBD2 TRBJ2-4 TRBV29-1 TGCAGCGTTGAACCCCGGTCCGGGAGGGACATTCAGTACTTC CSVEPRSGRDIQYF
. TRBD2 TRBJ2-5 TRBV30 TGTGCCTGGAGTTCTCCCCTCAGAGCGGGAGGGGGAGAGACCCAGTACTTC CAWSSPLRAGGGETQYF
. TRBD2 TRBJ2-7 TRBV25-1 TGTGCCAGCAGTGAATCAAAGGGGACTAGCGGGAGCGAGCAGTACTTC CASSESKGTSGSEQYF
. . TRBJ2-7 TRBV4-2 TGTGCCAGCAGCCAGGAGGGGTCTCCCTACGAGCAGTACTTC CASSQEGSPYEQYF
. TRBD1 TRBJ2-5 TRBV13 TGTGCCAGCAGCCAAACATCTCGGGACAGGGATCCGCAGACCCAGTACTTC CASSQTSRDRDPQTQYF
. TRBD1 TRBJ1-2 TRBV30 TGTGCCTGGAGTCCTGACAGGGTCTATGGCTACACCTTC CAWSPDRVYGYTF